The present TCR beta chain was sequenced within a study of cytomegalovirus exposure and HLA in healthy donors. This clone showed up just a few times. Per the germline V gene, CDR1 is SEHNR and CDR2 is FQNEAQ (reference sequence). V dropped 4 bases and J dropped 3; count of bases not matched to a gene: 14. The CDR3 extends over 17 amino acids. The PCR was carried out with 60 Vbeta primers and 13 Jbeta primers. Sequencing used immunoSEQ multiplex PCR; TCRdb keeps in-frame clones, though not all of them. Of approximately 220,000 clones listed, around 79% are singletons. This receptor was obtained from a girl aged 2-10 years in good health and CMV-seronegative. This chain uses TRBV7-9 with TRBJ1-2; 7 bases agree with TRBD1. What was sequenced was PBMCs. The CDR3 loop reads CASSSDRVMVQDYGYTF. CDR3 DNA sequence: TGTGCCAGCAGCTCTGACAGGGTGATGGTTCAGGACTATGGCTACACCTTC.